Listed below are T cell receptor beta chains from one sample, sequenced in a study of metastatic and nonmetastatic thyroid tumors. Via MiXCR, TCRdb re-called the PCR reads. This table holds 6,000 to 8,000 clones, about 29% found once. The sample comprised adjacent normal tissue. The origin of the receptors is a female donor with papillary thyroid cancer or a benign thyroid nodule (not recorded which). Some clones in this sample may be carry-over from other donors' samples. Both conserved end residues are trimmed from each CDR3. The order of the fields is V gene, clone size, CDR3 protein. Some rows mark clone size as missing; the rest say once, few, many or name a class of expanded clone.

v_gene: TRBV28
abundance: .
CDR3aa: ASKGTPYSNQPQH

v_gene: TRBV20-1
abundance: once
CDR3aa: SARERRPSGNTGELF

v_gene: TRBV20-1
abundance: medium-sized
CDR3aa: SARASISGSYNSPLH

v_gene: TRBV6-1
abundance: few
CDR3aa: ASSLTRTANTEAF

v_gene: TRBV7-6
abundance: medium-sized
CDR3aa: ASSARGQGEQY

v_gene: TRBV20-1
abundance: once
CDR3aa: SASPTGGPDTQY

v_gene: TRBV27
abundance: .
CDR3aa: ASSLNPSYEQY

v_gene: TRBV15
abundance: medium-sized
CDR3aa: ATSREPGVGNEQF

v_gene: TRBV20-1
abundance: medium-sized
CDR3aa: SAWGQTYEQY

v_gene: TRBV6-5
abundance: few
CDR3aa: ASSYSTGTSSYEQY

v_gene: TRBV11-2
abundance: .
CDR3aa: ASSRTTRSSYNEQF

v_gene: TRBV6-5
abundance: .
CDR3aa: ASSYSSVTWSYEQY

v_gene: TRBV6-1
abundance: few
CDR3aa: ASSPQTSGSYEQY

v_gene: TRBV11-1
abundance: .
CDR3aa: ASSPPSGRDNEQF

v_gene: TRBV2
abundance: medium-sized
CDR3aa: ASSEGYQPQH

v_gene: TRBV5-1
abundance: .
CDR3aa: ASSPWEGQRNEQY

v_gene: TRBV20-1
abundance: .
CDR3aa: SARDRRAGGGDTQY

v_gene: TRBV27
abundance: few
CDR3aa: ASRPQDTLNLD

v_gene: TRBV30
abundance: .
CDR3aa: AWILAGSYEQY

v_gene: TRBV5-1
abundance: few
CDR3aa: ASSLVQGGSTEAF

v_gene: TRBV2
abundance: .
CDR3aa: GSKSTGQEQY

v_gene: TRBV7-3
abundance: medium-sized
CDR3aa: ASSSLDGAPLDTQY

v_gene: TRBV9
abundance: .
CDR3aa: ASSVEGGGAGELF

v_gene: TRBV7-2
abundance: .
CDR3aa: ASSLSWTGSYEQY

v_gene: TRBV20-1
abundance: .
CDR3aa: SARDPGVRQF

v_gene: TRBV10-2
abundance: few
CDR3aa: ASTFRFYEQY

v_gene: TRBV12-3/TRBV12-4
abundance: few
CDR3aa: ASSPMDEQF

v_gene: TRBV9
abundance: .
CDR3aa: ASSVGGDNQPQH